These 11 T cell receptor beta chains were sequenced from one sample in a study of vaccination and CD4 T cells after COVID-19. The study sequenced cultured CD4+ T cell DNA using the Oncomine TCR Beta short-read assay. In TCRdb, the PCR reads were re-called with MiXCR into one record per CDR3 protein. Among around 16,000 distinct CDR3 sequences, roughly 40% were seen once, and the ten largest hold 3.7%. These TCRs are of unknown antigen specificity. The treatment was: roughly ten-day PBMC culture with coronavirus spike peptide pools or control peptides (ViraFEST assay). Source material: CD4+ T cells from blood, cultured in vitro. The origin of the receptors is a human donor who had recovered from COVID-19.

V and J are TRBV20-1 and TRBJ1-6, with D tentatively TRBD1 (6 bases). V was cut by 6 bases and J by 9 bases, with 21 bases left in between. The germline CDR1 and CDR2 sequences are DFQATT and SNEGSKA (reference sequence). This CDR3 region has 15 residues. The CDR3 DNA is TGCAGTGCCAGAAGGACAGCCTTCCGCGGTTCACCCCTCCACTTT. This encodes CSARRTAFRGSPLHF.

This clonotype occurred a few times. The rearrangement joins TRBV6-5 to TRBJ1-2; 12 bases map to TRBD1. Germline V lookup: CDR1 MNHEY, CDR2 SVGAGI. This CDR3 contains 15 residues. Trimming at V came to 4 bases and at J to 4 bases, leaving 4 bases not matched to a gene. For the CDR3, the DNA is TGTGCCAGCAGTTCCCAGGGACAGGGGGCCTATGGCTACACCTTC. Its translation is CASSSQGQGAYGYTF.

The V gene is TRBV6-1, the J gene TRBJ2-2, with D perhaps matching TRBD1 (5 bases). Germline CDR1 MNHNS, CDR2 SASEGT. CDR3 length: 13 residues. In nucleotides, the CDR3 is TGTGGAACAGGAACGGCGAACACCGGGGAGCTGTTTTTT. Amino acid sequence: CGTGTANTGELFF.

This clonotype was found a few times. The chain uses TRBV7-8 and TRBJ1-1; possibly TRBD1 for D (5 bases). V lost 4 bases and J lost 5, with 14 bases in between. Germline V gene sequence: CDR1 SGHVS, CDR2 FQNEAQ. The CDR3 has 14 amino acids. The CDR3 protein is CASSSGAAGTEAFF. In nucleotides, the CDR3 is TGTGCCAGCAGCTCCGGGGCCGCTGGGACTGAAGCTTTCTTT.

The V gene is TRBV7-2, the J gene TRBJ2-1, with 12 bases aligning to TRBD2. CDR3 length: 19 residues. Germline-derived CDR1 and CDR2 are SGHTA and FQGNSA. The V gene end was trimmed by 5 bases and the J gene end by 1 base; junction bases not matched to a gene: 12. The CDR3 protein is CASSQMGLAGAGSYNEQFF. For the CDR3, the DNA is TGTGCCAGCAGCCAGATGGGACTAGCGGGTGCTGGGTCCTACAATGAGCAGTTCTTC.

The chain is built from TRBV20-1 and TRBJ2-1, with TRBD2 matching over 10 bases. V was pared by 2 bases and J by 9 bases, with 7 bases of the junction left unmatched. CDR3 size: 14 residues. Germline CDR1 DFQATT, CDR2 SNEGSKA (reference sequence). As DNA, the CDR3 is TGCAGTGCTAGAATAGCGGGAGGAGGGACTGAGCAGTTCTTC. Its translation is CSARIAGGGTEQFF.

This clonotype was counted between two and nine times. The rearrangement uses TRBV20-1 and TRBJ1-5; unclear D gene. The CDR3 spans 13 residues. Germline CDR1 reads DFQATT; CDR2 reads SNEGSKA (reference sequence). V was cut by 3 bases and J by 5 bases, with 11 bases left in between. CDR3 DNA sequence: TGCAGTGCTAGTCCCCGTTGGGATCAGCCCCAGCATTTT. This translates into CSASPRWDQPQHF.

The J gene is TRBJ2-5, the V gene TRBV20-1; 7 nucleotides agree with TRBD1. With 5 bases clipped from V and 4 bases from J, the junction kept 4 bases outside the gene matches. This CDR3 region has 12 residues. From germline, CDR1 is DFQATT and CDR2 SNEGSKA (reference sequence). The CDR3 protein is CSAHTGAETQYF. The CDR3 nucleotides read TGCAGTGCTCACACAGGGGCAGAGACCCAGTACTTC.

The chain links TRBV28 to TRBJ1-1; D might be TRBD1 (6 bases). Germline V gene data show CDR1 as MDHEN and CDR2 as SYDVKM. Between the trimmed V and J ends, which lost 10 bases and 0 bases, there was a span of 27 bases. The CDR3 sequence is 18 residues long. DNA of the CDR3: TGTGCCACCTCAAGGCTTTCCCTCCAGGGGAGCATGAACACTGAAGCTTTCTTT. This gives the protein CATSRLSLQGSMNTEAFF.

The CDR3 DNA reads TGTGCCAGCAGCCCAGGGGACCCAGAGCAAGGGCCCCAGCATTTT. It yields the protein CASSPGDPEQGPQHF. This chain uses TRBV7-6 with TRBJ1-5; D is possibly TRBD1 (6 bases). In germline, CDR1 is SGHVS, CDR2 FNYEAQ. The CDR3 extends over 15 amino acids. V was trimmed by 5 bases and J by 9 bases, leaving 20 bases between them.

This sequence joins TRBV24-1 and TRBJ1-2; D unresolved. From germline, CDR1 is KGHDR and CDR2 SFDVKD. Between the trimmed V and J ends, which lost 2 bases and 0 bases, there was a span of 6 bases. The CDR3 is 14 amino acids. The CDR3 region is CATSDYRTNYGYTF. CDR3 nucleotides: TGTGCCACCAGTGATTATAGGACTAACTATGGCTACACCTTC.